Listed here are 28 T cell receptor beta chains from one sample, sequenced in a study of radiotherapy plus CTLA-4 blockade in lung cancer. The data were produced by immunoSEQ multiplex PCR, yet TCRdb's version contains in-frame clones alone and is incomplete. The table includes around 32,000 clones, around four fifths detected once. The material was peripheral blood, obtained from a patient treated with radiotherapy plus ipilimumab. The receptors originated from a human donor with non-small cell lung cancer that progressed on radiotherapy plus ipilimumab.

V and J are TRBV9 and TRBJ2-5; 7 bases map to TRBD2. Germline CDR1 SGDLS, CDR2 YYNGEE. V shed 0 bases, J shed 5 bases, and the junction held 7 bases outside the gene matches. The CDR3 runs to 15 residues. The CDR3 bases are TGTGCCAGCAGCGTAGGACTAGCTGTGGAGGAGACCCAGTACTTC. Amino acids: CASSVGLAVEETQYF.

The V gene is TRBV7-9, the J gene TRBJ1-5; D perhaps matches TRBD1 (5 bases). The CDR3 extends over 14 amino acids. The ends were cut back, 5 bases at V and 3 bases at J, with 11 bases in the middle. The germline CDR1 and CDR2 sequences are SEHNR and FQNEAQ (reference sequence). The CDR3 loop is CASSLDSYNQPQHF. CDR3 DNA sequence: TGTGCCAGCAGCCTCGACAGTTACAATCAGCCCCAGCATTTT.

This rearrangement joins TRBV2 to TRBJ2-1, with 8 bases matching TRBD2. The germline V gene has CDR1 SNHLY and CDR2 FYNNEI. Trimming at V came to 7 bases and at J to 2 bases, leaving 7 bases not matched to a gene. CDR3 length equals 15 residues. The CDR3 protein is CASTLAGSAYNEQFF. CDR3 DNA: TGTGCCAGCACCTTAGCGGGGTCTGCCTACAATGAGCAGTTCTTC.

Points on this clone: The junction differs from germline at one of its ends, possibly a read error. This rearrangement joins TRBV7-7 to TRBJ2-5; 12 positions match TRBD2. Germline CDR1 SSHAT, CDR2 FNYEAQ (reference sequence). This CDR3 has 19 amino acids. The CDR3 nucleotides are TGTGCTAGCAGCTTAGTCCCTAGCGGGGGGGCCAGTTTTGGGGAGACCCAGTACTTC. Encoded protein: CASSLVPSGGASFGETQYF.

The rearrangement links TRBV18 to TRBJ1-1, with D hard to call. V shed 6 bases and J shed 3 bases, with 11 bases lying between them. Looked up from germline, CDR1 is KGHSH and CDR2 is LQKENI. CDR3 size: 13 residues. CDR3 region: CASSPSRYTEAFF. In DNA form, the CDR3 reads TGTGCCAGCTCGCCTTCTAGGTACACTGAAGCTTTCTTT.

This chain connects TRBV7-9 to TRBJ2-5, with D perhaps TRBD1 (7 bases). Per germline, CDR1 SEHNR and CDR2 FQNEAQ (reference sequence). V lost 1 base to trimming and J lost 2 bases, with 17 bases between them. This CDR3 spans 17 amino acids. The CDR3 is CASSLERLEGQQETQYF. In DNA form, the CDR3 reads TGTGCCAGCAGCTTAGAGCGGCTGGAGGGACAGCAAGAGACCCAGTACTTC.

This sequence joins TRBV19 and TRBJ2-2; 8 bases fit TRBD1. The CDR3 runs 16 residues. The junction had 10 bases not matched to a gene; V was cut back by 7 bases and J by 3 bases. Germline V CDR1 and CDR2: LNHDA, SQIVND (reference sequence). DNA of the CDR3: TGTGCCAGTACCTTTTTTCGACAGGGGTACACCGGGGAGCTGTTTTTT. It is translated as CASTFFRQGYTGELFF.

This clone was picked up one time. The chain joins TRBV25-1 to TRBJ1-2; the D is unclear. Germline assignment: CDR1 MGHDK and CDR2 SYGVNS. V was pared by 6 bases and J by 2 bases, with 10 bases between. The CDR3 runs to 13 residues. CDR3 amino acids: CASRSPGNYGYTF. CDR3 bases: TGTGCCAGCAGATCCCCAGGAAACTATGGCTACACCTTC.

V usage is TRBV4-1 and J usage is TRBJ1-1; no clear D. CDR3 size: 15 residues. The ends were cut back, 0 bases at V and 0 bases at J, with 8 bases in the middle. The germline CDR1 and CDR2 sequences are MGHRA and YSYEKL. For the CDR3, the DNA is TGCGCCAGCAGCCAAGATAGCCCAATGAACACTGAAGCTTTCTTT. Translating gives CASSQDSPMNTEAFF.

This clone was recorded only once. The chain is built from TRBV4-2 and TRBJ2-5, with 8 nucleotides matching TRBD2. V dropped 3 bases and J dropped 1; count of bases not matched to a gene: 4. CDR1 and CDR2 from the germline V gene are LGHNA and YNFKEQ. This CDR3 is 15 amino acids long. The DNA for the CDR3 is TGTGCCAGCAGCCATGCCGGGACTAGCCAAGAGACCCAGTACTTC. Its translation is CASSHAGTSQETQYF.

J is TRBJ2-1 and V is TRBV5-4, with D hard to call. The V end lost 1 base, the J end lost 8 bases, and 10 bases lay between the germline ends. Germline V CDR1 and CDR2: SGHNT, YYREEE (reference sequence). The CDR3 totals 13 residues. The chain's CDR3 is CASSLNRLDEQFF. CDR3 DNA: TGTGCCAGCAGCTTGAACCGGTTGGATGAGCAGTTCTTC.

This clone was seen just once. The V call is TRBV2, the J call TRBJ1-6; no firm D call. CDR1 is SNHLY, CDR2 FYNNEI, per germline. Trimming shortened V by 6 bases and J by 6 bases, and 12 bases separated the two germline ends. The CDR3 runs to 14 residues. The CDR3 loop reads CASRERLPNSPLHF. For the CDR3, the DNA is TGTGCCAGCAGGGAAAGACTGCCTAATTCACCCCTCCACTTT.

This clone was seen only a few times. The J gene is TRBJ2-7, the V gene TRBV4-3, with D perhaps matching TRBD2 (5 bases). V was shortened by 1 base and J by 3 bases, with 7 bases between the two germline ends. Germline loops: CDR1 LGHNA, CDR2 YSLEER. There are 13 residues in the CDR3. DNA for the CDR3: TGCGCCAGCAGCCAAGCACTAGACTACGAGCAGTACTTC. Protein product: CASSQALDYEQYF.

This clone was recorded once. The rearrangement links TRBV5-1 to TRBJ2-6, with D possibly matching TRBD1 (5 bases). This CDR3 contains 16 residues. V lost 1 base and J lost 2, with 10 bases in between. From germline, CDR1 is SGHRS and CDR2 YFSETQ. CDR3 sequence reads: CASSLSRAPGANVLTF. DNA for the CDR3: TGCGCCAGCAGCTTGTCCAGGGCTCCTGGGGCCAACGTCCTGACTTTC.

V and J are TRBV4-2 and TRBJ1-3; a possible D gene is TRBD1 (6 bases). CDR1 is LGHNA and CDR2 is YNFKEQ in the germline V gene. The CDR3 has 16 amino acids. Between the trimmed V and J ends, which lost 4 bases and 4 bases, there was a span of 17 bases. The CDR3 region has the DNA TGTGCCAGCAGCCCTGGGGACACTCTCATCGGAAACACCATATATTTT. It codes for CASSPGDTLIGNTIYF.

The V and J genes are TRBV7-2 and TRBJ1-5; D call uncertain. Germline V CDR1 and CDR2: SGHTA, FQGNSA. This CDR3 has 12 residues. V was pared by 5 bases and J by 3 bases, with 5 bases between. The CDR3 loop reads CASSPYNQPQHF. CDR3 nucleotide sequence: TGTGCCAGCAGCCCCTACAATCAGCCCCAGCATTTT.

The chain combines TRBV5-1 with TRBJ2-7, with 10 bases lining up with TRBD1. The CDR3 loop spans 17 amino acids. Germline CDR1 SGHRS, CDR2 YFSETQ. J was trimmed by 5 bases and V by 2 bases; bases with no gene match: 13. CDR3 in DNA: TGCGCCAGCAGCTTAAGACAGGGGGCGCGGTGGGACAACGAGCAGTACTTC. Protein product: CASSLRQGARWDNEQYF.

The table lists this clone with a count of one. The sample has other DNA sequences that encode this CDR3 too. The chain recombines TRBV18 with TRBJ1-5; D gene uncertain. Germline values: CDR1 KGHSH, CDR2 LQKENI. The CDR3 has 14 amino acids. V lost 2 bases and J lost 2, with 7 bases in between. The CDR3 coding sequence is TGTGCCAGCTCACCAGATAGTGGCAATCAGCCCCAGCATTTT. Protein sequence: CASSPDSGNQPQHF.

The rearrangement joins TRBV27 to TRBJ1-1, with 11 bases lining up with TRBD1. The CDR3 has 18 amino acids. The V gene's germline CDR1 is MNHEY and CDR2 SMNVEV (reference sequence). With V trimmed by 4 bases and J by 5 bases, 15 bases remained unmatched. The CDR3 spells CASSWVRDRGAEGTEAFF. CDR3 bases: TGTGCCAGCAGTTGGGTCCGGGACAGGGGGGCAGAGGGGACTGAAGCTTTCTTT.

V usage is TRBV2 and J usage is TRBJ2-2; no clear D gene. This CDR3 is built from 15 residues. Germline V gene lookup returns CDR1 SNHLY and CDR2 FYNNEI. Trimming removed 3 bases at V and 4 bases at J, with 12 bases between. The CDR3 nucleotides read TGTGCCAGCAGTGACTCCATACTCGGCACCGGGGAGCTGTTTTTT. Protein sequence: CASSDSILGTGELFF. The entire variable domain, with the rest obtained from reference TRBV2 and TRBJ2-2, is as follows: EPEVTQTPSHQVTQMGQEVILRCVPISNHLYFYWYRQILGQKVEFLVSFYNNEISEKSEIFDDQFSVERPDGSNFTLKIRSTKLEDSAMYFCASSDSILGTGELFFGEGSRLTVL.

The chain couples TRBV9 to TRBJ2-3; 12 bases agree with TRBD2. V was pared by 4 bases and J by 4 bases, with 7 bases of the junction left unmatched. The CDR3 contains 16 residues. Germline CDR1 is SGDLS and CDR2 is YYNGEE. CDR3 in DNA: TGTGCCAGCAGCAGGGCTAGCGGGGGGGCGCCAGATACGCAGTATTTT. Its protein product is CASSRASGGAPDTQYF.

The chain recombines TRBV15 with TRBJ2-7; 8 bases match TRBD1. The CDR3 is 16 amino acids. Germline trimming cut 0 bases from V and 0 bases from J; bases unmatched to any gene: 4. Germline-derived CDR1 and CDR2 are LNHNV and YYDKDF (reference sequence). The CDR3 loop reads CATSRDAGGPSYEQYF. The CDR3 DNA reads TGTGCCACCAGCAGAGATGCAGGGGGCCCCTCCTACGAGCAGTACTTC.

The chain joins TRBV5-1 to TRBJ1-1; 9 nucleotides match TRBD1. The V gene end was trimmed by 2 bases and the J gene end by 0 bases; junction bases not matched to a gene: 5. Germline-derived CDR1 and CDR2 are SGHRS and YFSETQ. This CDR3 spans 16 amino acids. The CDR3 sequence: CASSLTGGRMNTEAFF. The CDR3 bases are TGCGCCAGCAGCTTAACAGGGGGCCGAATGAACACTGAAGCTTTCTTT.

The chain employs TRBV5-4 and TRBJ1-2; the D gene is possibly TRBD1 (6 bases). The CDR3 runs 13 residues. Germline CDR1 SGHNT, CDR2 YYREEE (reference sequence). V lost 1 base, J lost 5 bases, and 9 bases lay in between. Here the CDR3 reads CASSLWQGYGYTF. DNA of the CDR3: TGTGCCAGCAGCTTGTGGCAGGGGTATGGCTACACCTTC.

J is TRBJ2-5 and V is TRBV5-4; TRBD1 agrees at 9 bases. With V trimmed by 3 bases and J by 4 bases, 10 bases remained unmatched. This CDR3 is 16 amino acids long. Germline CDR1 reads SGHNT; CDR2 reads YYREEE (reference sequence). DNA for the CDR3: TGTGCCAGCAGCTCAAGACAGGGGGGAACGGGAGAGACCCAGTACTTC. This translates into CASSSRQGGTGETQYF.

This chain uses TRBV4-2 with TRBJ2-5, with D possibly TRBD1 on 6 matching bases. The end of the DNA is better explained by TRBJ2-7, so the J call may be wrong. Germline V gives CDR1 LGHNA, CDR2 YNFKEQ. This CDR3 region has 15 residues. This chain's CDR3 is CASSQARTDSYEQYF. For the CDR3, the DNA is TGTGCCAGCAGCCAAGCCCGGACAGACTCCTACGAGCAGTACTTC.

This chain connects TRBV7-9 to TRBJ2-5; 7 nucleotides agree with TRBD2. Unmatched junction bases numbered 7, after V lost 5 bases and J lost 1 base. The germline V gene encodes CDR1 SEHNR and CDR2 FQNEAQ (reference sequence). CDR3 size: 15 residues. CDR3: CASSNPAGSQETQYF. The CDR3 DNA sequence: TGTGCCAGCAGCAACCCAGCGGGGAGCCAAGAGACCCAGTACTTC.

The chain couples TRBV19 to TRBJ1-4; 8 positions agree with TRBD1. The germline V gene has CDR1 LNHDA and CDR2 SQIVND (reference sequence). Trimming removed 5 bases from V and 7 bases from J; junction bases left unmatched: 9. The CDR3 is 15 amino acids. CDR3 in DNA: TGTGCCAGTAGTGCCCCAGGGGGCGAGTTTGAAAAACTGTTTTTT. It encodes CASSAPGGEFEKLFF. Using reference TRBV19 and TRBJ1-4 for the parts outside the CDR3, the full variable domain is DGGITQSPKYLFRKEGQNVTLSCEQNLNHDAMYWYRQDPGQGLRLIYYSQIVNDFQKGDIAEGYSVSREKKESFPLTVTSAQKNPTAFYLCASSAPGGEFEKLFFGSGTQLSVL.